This T cell receptor beta chain was captured by sequencing in a study of blood T cell repertoires in COVID-19. TCRdb's copy holds only in-frame clones and misses some; the assay was immunoSEQ multiplex PCR. The sample has about 81,000 clones, about 88% seen once. With V trimmed by 6 bases and J by 4 bases, 6 bases remained unmatched. The CDR3 is 15 amino acids. Germline V lookup: CDR1 KGHDR, CDR2 SFDVKD. This sequence joins TRBV24-1 and TRBJ2-2; TRBD1 matches 8 bases. This receptor was taken from a woman older than 75 with active COVID-19. The sample comprised peripheral blood. CDR3 bases: TGTGCCACCAGTCACAGGACAGGGAGCACCGGGGAGCTGTTTTTT. It specifies CATSHRTGSTGELFF.